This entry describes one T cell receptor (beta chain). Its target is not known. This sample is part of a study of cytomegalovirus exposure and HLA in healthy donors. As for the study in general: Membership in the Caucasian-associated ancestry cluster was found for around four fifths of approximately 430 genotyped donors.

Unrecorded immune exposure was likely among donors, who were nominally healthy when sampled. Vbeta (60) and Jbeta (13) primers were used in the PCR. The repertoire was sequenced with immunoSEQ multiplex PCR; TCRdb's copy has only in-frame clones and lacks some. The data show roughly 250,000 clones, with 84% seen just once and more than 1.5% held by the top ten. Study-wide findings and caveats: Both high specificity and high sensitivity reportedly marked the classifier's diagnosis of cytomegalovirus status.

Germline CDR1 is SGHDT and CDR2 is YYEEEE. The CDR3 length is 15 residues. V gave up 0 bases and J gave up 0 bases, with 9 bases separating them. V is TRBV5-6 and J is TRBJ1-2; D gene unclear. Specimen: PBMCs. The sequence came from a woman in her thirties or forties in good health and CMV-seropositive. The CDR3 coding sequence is TGTGCCAGCAGCTTGGATCCCGGTGCTAACTATGGCTACACCTTC. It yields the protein CASSLDPGANYGYTF.